One and the same sample provided the 15 T cell receptor beta chains below, sequenced in a study of Ad26.COV2.S vaccination and SARS-CoV-2 variants. The sample's treatment: 15 to 20 received Ad26.COV2.S at low or high dose, single or two shots; 5 received placebo; per-sample allocation not given. Samples were taken on day 63 after the first vaccine or placebo injection. The table came from immunoSEQ multiplex PCR; TCRdb's copy has only in-frame clones and leaves some out. Among hundreds of thousands of clones listed, about 86% were seen once. The material was peripheral blood, obtained in a trial of Ad26.COV2.S vaccine versus placebo. The receptor set was obtained from a person between 18 and 65 years old who received the Ad26.COV2.S COVID-19 vaccine or a placebo.

This rearrangement joins TRBV27 to TRBJ2-1; the match to TRBD2 covers 9 bases. The germline V gene has CDR1 MNHEY and CDR2 SMNVEV (reference sequence). V lost 0 bases, J lost 2 bases, and 8 bases stayed unmatched. This CDR3 is built from 18 residues. For the CDR3, the DNA is TGTGCCAGCAGTTTATCCTCCGCCCCTAGCGGGGCCTACAATGAGCAGTTCTTC. Amino acids: CASSLSSAPSGAYNEQFF.

V and J are TRBV2 and TRBJ2-7; 10 bases match TRBD2. Trimming at V came to 7 bases and at J to 7 bases, leaving 13 bases not matched to a gene. Germline V gene lookup returns CDR1 SNHLY and CDR2 FYNNEI. CDR3 size: 15 residues. CDR3 DNA sequence: TGTGCCAGCACTGCGGAGCGGGAGGGGTTGGGGGAGCAGTACTTC. Encoded protein: CASTAEREGLGEQYF.

The V and J genes are TRBV5-1 and TRBJ1-1; 7 bases align to TRBD1. Germline CDR1 reads SGHRS; CDR2 reads YFSETQ. With 4 bases clipped from V and 8 bases from J, the junction kept 11 bases outside the gene matches. The CDR3 has 14 residues. CDR3 nucleotides: TGCGCCAGCAGCCTCTTAAGGGGGCCCCAAGAAGCTTTCTTT. Translation gives CASSLLRGPQEAFF.

The chain joins TRBV5-1 to TRBJ1-1; maybe TRBD1 (6 bases). With 4 bases removed from V and 1 base from J, the gap between germline ends came to 11 bases. The CDR3 contains 14 residues. Per germline, CDR1 SGHRS and CDR2 YFSETQ. DNA of the CDR3: TGCGCCAGCAGCACGCTACAGGGGAACACTGAAGCTTTCTTT. The encoded protein is CASSTLQGNTEAFF. The complete variable domain, with remaining parts taken from reference TRBV5-1 and TRBJ1-1, reads KAGVTQTPRYLIKTRGQQVTLSCSPISGHRSVSWYQQTPGQGLQFLFEYFSETQRNKGNFPGRFSGRQFSNSRSEMNVSTLELGDSALYLCASSTLQGNTEAFFGQGTRLTVV.

The CDR3: CASSRGADYEQYF. For the CDR3, the DNA is TGTGCCAGCTCCCGGGGGGCAGACTACGAGCAGTACTTC. This chain uses TRBV6-6 with TRBJ2-7, with a possible D match to TRBD2 (7 bases). CDR1 is MNHNY and CDR2 is SVGAGI in the germline V gene (reference sequence). CDR3 size: 13 residues. V shed 8 bases and J shed 3 bases, with 14 bases lying between them.

This chain links TRBV4-3 with TRBJ1-2; 7 bases align to TRBD1. V was pared by 3 bases and J by 7 bases, with 11 bases of the junction left unmatched. This CDR3 comprises 15 residues. CDR1 LGHNA and CDR2 YSLEER come from the germline V gene. For the CDR3, the DNA is TGCGCCAGCAGCCAGCAGGCAGGGGGAGTAGGTGGCTACACCTTC. Its translation is CASSQQAGGVGGYTF.

The chain links TRBV6-5 to TRBJ2-7; TRBD1 might be the D (6 bases). In germline, CDR1 is MNHEY, CDR2 SVGAGI. This CDR3 is 13 amino acids long. The germline V and J ends were trimmed by 2 bases and 4 bases, with 9 bases remaining between them. This CDR3 is CASSYTQGYEQYF. CDR3 nucleotides: TGTGCCAGCAGTTACACTCAGGGGTACGAGCAGTACTTC.

The genes are TRBV27 and TRBJ1-5; 8 bases are shared with TRBD1. The CDR3 totals 14 residues. The trim removed 5 bases at V and 5 bases at J, leaving 5 bases unmatched. The germline gives CDR1 MNHEY, CDR2 SMNVEV (reference sequence). In nucleotides, the CDR3 is TGTGCCAGCAGTCGAGACAGGGGTGATCAGCCCCAGCATTTT. It is translated as CASSRDRGDQPQHF.

The chain is built from TRBV5-8 and TRBJ1-1, with D possibly matching TRBD1 (5 bases). Trimming pared 3 bases from V and 9 bases from J, leaving 18 bases between. Germline V CDR1 and CDR2: SGHTS, YDEGEE. CDR3 length: 14 amino acids. CDR3 nucleotides: TGTGCCAGCAGCTACGGGACTTTATATTTTAAAGCTTTCTTT. It yields the protein CASSYGTLYFKAFF.

There are a few counts of this clone. The chain carries TRBV5-1 and TRBJ1-2, with D possibly matching TRBD1 (5 bases). Trimming stripped 4 bases from V and 3 bases from J, with 10 bases between. This CDR3 contains 13 residues. Germline-derived CDR1 and CDR2 are SGHRS and YFSETQ. DNA for the CDR3: TGCGCCAGCAGCCCCCAGGGAGACTATGGCTACACCTTC. Its protein product is CASSPQGDYGYTF.

The chain links TRBV5-1 to TRBJ2-7, with TRBD1 matching 8 bases. The CDR3 length is 15 residues. The V gene end was trimmed by 0 bases and the J gene end by 5 bases; junction bases not matched to a gene: 7. Germline lookup yields CDR1 SGHRS and CDR2 YFSETQ. CDR3 nucleotide sequence: TGCGCCAGCAGCTTGGGACAGGGGCTTAGGAACGAGCAGTACTTC. It codes for CASSLGQGLRNEQYF.

The rearrangement links TRBV5-8 to TRBJ1-6, with 10 bases lining up with TRBD1. Germline CDR1 reads SGHTS; CDR2 reads YDEGEE. V was clipped by 6 bases and J by 10 bases; unmatched bases: 7. The CDR3 totals 14 residues. The chain's CDR3 is CASTPTGGISPLHF. The CDR3 DNA follows: TGTGCCAGCACCCCGACAGGGGGCATCTCACCCCTCCACTTT. Variable domain in full (rest from reference TRBV5-8 and TRBJ1-6): EAGVTQSPTHLIKTRGQQATLRCSPISGHTSVYWYQQALGLGLQFLLWYDEGEERNRGNFPPRFSGRQFPNYSSELNVNALELEDSALYLCASTPTGGISPLHFGNGTRLTVT.

The chain couples TRBV9 to TRBJ1-5; 11 bases map to TRBD1. Trimming removed 3 bases from V and 4 bases from J; junction bases left unmatched: 3. CDR1 SGDLS and CDR2 YYNGEE come from the germline V gene. The CDR3 contains 15 residues. CDR3 sequence: CASSAGTGGNQPQHF. The CDR3 DNA follows: TGTGCCAGCAGCGCCGGGACAGGGGGGAATCAGCCCCAGCATTTT.

The rearrangement joins TRBV19 to TRBJ1-5, with 8 bases that match TRBD1. Unmatched junction bases numbered 11, after V lost 3 bases and J lost 7 bases. Per the germline V gene, CDR1 is LNHDA and CDR2 is SQIVND (reference sequence). The CDR3 runs 16 residues. In nucleotides, the CDR3 is TGTGCCAGTAGTATTTTTCTCGGGACAGGATTACAGCCCCAGCATTTT. Translation: CASSIFLGTGLQPQHF.

The V call is TRBV5-1, the J call TRBJ2-7, with 8 bases aligning to TRBD1. The CDR3 runs to 15 residues. Germline V gene data show CDR1 as SGHRS and CDR2 as YFSETQ. Trimming took 0 bases from V and 2 from J; bases not matched to a gene: 4. The CDR3, as DNA: TGCGCCAGCAGCTTGGCTGGACAGGGAGCCTACGAGCAGTACTTC. It yields the protein CASSLAGQGAYEQYF.